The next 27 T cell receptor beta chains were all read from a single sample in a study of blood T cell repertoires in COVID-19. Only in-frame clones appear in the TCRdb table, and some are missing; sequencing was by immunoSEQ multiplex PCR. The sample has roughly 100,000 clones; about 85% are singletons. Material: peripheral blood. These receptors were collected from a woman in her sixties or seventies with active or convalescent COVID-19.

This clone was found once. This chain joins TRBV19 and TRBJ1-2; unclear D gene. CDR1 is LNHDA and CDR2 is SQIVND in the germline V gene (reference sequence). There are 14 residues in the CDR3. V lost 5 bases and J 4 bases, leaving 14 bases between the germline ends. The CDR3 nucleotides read TGTGCCAGTAGTTTATTCGGGGATCTCTATGGCTACACCTTC. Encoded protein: CASSLFGDLYGYTF.

The DNA of the CDR3 is TGTGCCAGCAGCCAACGCGGGGGCGGGGCCACAAGAGGTACTTCACCCCTCCACTTT. Its protein is CASSQRGGGATRGTSPLHF. The V and J genes are TRBV3-1 (or the pseudogene TRBV3-2) and TRBJ1-6; possibly TRBD1 for D (6 bases). This CDR3 region has 19 residues. V lost 2 bases and J 9 bases, leaving 26 bases between the germline ends. CDR1 is LGHDT, CDR2 YNNKEL, per germline (reference sequence).

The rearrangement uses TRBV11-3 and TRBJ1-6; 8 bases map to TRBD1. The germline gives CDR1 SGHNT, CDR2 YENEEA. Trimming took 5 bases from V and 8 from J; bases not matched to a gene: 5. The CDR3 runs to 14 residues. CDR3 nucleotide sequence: TGTGCCAGCAGCGCGCAGGGGGCCGATTCACCCCTCCACTTT. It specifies CASSAQGADSPLHF.

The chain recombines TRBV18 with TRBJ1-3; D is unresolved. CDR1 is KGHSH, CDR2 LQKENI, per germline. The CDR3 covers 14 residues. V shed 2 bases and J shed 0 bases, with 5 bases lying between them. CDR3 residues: CASSPGPSGNTIYF. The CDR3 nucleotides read TGTGCCAGCTCACCAGGGCCCTCTGGAAACACCATATATTTT.

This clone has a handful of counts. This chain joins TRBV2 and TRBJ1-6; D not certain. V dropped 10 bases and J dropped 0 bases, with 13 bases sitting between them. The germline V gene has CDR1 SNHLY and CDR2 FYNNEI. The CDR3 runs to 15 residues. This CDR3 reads CATGDDGSYNSPLHF. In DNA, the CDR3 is TGTGCCACCGGGGATGATGGCTCCTATAATTCACCCCTCCACTTT.

The CDR3 coding sequence is TGTGCCAGCAGCTTCGGGGGTGGACTAGCGGGAGATACGCAGTATTTT. It codes for CASSFGGGLAGDTQYF. The chain carries TRBV11-3 and TRBJ2-3, with 11 nucleotides matching TRBD2. The V segment lost 3 bases and the J segment 5 bases; nucleotides outside the gene matches: 7. Germline V gene lookup returns CDR1 SGHNT and CDR2 YENEEA. CDR3 length: 16 amino acids.

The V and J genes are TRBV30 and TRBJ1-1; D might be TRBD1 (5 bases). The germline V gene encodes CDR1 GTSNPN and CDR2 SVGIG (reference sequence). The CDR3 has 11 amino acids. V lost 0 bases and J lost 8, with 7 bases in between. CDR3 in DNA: TGTGCCTGGAGTGTACAGGACGAAGCTTTCTTT. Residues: CAWSVQDEAFF.

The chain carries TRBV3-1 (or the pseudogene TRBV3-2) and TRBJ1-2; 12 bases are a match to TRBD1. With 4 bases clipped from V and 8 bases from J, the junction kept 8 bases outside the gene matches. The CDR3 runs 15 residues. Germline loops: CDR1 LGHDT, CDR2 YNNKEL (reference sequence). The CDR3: CASSLGTGGSKGYTF. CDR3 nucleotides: TGTGCCAGCAGCCTCGGGACAGGGGGCTCTAAAGGCTACACCTTC.

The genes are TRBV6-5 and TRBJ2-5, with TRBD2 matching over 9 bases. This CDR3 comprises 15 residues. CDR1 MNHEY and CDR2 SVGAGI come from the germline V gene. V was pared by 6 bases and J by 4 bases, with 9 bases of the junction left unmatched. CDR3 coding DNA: TGTGCCAGCAGGGAGAGCGGGAGGTCGGGAGAGACCCAGTACTTC. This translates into CASRESGRSGETQYF.

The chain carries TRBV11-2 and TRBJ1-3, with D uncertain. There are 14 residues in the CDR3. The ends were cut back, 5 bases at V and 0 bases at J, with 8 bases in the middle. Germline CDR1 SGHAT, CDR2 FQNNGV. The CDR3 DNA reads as TGTGCCAGCAGCCCGAGATTCTCTGGAAACACCATATATTTT. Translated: CASSPRFSGNTIYF.

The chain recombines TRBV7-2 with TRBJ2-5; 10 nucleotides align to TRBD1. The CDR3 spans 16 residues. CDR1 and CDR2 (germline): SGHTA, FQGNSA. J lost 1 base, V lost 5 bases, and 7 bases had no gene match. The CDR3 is CASSPRTGGGQETQYF. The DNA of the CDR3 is TGTGCCAGCAGCCCGAGGACAGGGGGAGGCCAAGAGACCCAGTACTTC.

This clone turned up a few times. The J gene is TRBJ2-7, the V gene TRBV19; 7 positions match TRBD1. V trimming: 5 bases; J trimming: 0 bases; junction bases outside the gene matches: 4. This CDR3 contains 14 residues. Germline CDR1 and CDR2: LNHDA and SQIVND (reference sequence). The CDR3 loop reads CASSLWDSSYEQYF. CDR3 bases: TGTGCCAGTAGTCTTTGGGACAGCTCCTACGAGCAGTACTTC.

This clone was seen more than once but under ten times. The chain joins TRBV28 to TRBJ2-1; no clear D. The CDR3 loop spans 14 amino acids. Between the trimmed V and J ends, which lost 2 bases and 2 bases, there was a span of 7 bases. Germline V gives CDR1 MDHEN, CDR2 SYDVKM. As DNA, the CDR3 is TGTGCCAGCAGTTTACTGCGGCCCTACAATGAGCAGTTCTTC. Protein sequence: CASSLLRPYNEQFF.

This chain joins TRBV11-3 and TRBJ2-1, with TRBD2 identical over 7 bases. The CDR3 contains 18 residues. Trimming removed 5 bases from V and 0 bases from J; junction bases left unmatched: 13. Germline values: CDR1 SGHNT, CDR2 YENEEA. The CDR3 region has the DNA TGTGCCAGCAGCCCCCGGTCCCTAGCGGCCAGCTCCTACAATGAGCAGTTCTTC. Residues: CASSPRSLAASSYNEQFF.

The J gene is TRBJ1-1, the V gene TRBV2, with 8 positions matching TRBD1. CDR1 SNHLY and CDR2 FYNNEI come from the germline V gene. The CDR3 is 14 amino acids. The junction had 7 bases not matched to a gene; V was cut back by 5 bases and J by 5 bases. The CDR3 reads CASSRAGGKTEAFF. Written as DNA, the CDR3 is TGTGCCAGCAGTAGGGCAGGGGGCAAAACTGAAGCTTTCTTT.

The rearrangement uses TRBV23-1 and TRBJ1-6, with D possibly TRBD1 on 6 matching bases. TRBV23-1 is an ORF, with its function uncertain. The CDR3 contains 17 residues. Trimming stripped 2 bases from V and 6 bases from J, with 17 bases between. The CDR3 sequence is CASSQLPGANCNSPLHF. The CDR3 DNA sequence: TGCGCCAGCAGTCAACTCCCAGGGGCGAATTGTAATTCACCCCTCCACTTT.

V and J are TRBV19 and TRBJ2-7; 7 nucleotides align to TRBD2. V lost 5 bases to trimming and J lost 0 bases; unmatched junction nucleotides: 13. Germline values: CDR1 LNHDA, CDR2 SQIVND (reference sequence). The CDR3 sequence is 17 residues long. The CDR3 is CASSDRLAPRNSYEQYF. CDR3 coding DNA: TGTGCCAGTAGTGATCGACTAGCCCCTAGGAACTCCTACGAGCAGTACTTC.

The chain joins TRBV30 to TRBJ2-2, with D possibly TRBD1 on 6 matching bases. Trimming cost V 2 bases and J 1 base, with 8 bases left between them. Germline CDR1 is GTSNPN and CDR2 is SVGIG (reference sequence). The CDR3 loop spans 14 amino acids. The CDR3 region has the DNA TGTGCCTGGAGTACGACAGGGAACACCGGGGAGCTGTTTTTT. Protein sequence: CAWSTTGNTGELFF.

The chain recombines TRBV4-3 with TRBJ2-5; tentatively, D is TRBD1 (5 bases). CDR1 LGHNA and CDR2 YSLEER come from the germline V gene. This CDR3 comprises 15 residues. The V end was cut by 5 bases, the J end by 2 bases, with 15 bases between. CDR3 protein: CASSLGVTPQETQYF. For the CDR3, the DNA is TGCGCCAGCAGCTTAGGGGTGACACCACAAGAGACCCAGTACTTC.

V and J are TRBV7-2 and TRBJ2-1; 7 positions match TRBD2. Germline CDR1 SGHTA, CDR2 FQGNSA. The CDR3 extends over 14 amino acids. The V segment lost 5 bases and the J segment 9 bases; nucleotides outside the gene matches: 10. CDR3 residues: CASSLGLDRGEQFF. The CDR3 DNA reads TGTGCCAGCAGCCTTGGACTAGATAGGGGTGAGCAGTTCTTC.

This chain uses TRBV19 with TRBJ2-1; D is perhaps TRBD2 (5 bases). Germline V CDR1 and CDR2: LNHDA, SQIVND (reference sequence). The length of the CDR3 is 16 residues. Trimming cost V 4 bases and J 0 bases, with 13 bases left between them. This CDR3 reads CASSSQRFRSYNEQFF. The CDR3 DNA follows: TGTGCCAGTAGTAGCCAGCGGTTCCGCTCCTACAATGAGCAGTTCTTC. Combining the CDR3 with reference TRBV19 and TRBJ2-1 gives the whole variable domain DGGITQSPKYLFRKEGQNVTLSCEQNLNHDAMYWYRQDPGQGLRLIYYSQIVNDFQKGDIAEGYSVSREKKESFPLTVTSAQKNPTAFYLCASSSQRFRSYNEQFFGPGTRLTVL.

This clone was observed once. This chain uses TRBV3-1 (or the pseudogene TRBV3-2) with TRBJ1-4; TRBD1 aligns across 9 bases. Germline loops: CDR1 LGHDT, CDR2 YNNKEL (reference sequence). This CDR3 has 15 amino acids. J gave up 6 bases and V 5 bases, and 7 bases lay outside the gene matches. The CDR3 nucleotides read TGTGCCAGCAGCAACAGACAGGGGGTCTATGAAAAACTGTTTTTT. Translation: CASSNRQGVYEKLFF.

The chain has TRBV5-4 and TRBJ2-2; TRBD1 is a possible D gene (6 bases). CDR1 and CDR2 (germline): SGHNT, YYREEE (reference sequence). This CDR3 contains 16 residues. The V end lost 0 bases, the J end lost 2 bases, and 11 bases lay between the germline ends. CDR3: CASSLVGTLNTGELFF. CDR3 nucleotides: TGTGCCAGCAGCTTGGTGGGGACACTAAACACCGGGGAGCTGTTTTTT.

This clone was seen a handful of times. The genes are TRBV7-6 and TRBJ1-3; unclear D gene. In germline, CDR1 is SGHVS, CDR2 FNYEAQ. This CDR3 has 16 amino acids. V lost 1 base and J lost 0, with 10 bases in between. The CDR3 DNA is TGTGCCAGCAGCTTAGTTGCGGGTAGCTCTGGAAACACCATATATTTT. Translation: CASSLVAGSSGNTIYF. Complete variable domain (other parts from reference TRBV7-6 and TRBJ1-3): GAGVSQSPRYKVTKRGQDVALRCDPISGHVSLYWYRQALGQGPEFLTYFNYEAQQDKSGLPNDRFSAERPEGSISTLTIQRTEQRDSAMYRCASSLVAGSSGNTIYFGEGSWLTVV.

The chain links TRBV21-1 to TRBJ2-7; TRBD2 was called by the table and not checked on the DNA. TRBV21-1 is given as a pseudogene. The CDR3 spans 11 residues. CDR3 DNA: TGTGCCGGGCCCCGGGGCTACGAGCAGTACTTC. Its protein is CAGPRGYEQYF.

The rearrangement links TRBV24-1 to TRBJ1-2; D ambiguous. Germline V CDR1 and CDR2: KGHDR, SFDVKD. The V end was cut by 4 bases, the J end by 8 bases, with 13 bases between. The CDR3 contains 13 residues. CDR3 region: CATSEGRMRGYTF. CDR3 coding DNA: TGTGCCACCAGTGAGGGGAGGATGAGAGGCTACACCTTC.

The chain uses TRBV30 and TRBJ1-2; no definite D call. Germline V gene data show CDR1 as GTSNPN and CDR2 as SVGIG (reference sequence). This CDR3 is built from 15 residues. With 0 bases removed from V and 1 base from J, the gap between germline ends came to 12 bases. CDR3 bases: TGTGCCTGGAGTGTACGAGCAGGAAATAACTATGGCTACACCTTC. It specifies CAWSVRAGNNYGYTF.